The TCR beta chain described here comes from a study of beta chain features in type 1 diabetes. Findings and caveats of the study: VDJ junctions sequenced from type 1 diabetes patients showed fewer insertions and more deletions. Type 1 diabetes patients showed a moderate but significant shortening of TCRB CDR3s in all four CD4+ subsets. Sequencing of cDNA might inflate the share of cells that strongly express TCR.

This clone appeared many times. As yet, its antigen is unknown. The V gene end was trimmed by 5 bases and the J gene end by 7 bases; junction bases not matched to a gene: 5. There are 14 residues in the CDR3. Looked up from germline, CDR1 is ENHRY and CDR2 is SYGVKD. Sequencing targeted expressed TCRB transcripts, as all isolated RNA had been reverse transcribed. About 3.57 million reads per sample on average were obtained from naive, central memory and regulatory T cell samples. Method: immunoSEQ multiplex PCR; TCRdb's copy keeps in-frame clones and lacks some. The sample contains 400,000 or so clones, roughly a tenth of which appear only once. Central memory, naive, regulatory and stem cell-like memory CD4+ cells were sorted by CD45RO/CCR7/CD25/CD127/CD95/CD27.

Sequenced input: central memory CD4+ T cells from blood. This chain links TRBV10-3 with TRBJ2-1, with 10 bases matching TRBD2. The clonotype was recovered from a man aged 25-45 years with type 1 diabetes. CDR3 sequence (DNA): TGTGCCATCAGTCCCGGGACTAGCGAGAATGAGCAGTTCTTC. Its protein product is CAISPGTSENEQFF.